This T cell receptor beta chain derives from a study of OX40 agonist ivuxolimab in advanced cancers. On the study more broadly: Melanoma, hepatocellular carcinoma, head and neck or renal cell cancer occurred in dose-escalation patients. Three patients got partial responses; one had hepatocellular carcinoma and two had cutaneous melanoma.

Some clones are missing from TCRdb's copy, which holds only in-frame ones; the method was immunoSEQ multiplex PCR. Of about 55,000 clones in the sample, 65% to 80% were seen once. Regarding the study as a whole: CD8+ T cells (on average) carried more expanded clones than CD4+ T cells.

Autoimmune disease history or systemic immunosuppression meant exclusion. A remark on this clone: Its antigen is as yet unknown.

CDR1 is SGHNT, CDR2 YYREEE, per germline (reference sequence). Trimming took 4 bases from V and 7 from J; bases not matched to a gene: 3. The CDR3 totals 14 residues. The sequence was collected from an adult with an advanced solid tumor such as melanoma, head and neck, liver or kidney cancer. The V gene is TRBV5-4, the J gene TRBJ2-1; 12 nucleotides line up with TRBD2. This specimen consisted of CD4+ or CD8+ T cells sorted from blood, obtained in a trial of the OX40 agonist ivuxolimab. CDR3 in amino acids: CASSLAGGMNEQFF. The CDR3 region has the DNA TGTGCCAGCAGCCTAGCGGGGGGGATGAATGAGCAGTTCTTC.